This TCR beta chain was sequenced for a study of regulatory T cells in long-lasting Graves disease. V was clipped by 7 bases and J by 5 bases; unmatched bases: 16. Per germline, CDR1 MNHEY and CDR2 SMNVEV (reference sequence). This CDR3 comprises 17 residues. Time point noted: newly diagnosed GD, antithyroid drugs for less than 3 months. From PBMCs, RNA was extracted and then used to make the TCR library. Through Arm-PCR of CDR3 regions and iRepertoire HTBI primers, TCR beta libraries were built. TCRdb fed the multiplex PCR reads into MiXCR, producing one record per CDR3 protein. The table records roughly 420,000 distinct CDR3 sequences, 14% of them present only once. In addition, the sample was reused for a study of T cells in Graves' hyperthyroidism and ophthalmopathy. This second study says: By a 13 V-J model, ophthalmopathy was set apart from stable hyperthyroidism.

The sample was peripheral blood mononuclear cells (PBMCs), taken at new diagnosis, from a patient treated with antithyroid drugs. This receptor was identified in a woman in her forties or fifties with Graves disease. J is TRBJ1-2 and V is TRBV27; the match to TRBD1 covers 10 bases. CDR3: CASTRTGGYASAYGYTF. CDR3 DNA: TGTGCCAGCACCCGGACAGGGGGATATGCGTCCGCATATGGCTACACCTTC.